The clone carrying this T cell receptor beta chain has only a few counts. The data originate from a study of identical twins. The CDR3 consists of 17 residues. Per germline, CDR1 MNHEY and CDR2 SVGAGI. The ends lost 7 bases at V and 2 bases at J; junction bases unmatched: 9. Template switching, a step in the protocol, added a universal primer site, and cDNA carried unique molecular identifiers. TCRdb called the 5' RACE reads again in MiXCR, with one record for every CDR3 protein. The sample gives around 250,000 distinct CDR3 sequences, approximately 11% of which show up once; roughly 4% is in the top ten. These data are also associated with another study on yellow fever vaccine responses in identical twins. According to that study: Reportedly, the T cell response mounted by twins to vaccine seemed partly convergent, partly personalized.

The sample was memory (CD45RO+) T cells sorted from blood. The origin of this receptor is a young woman in good health. The rearrangement links TRBV6-5 to TRBJ2-2, with 11 bases identical to TRBD2. The CDR3 DNA sequence: TGTGCCAGCATTAAGACCGGGACTAGCGGTAACACCGGGGAGCTGTTTTTT. Protein: CASIKTGTSGNTGELFF.